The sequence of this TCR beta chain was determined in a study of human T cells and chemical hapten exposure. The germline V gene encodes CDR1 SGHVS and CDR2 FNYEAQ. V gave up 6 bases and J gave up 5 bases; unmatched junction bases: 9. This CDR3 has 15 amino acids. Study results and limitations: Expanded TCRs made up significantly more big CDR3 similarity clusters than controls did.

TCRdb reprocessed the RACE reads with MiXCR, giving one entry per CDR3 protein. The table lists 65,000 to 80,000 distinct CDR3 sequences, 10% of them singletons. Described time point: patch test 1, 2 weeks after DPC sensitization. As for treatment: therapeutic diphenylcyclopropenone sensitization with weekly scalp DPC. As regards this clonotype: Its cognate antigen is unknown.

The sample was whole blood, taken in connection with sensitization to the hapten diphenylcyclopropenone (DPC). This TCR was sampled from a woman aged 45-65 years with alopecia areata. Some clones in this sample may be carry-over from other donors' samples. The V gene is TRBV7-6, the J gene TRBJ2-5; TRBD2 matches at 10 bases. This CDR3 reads CASSPGGLAYETQYF. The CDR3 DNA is TGTGCCAGCAGTCCAGGGGGACTAGCGTACGAGACCCAGTACTTC.